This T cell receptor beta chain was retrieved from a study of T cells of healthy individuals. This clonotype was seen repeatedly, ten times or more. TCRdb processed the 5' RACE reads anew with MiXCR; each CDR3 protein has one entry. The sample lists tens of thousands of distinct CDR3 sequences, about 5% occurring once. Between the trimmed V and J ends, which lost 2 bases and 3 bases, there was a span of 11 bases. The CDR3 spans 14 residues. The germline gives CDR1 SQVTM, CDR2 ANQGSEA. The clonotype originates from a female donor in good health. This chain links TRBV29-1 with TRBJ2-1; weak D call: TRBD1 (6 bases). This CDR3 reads CSVEPIQGYNEQFF. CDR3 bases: TGCAGCGTTGAACCCATACAGGGCTACAATGAGCAGTTCTTC.